Presented here are 17 T cell receptor beta chains from one specimen sequenced in a study of tumor T cells in aggressive B-cell lymphoma. Generated by immunoSEQ multiplex PCR, the TCRdb table keeps only in-frame clones and is missing some. The sample lists under 2,500 clones; approximately 94% were seen once. Sequenced material: tumor tissue. Every receptor here comes from an adult with diffuse large B cell lymphoma.

The chain links TRBV5-1 to TRBJ1-1; D is unresolved. CDR1 is SGHRS, CDR2 YFSETQ, per germline. V gave up 2 bases and J gave up 5 bases, with 7 bases separating them. The CDR3 contains 12 residues. The CDR3 sequence: CASSFGYTEAFF. The CDR3 DNA sequence: TGCGCCAGCAGCTTCGGGTATACTGAAGCTTTCTTT.

This sequence joins TRBV9 and TRBJ1-4, with a tentative D call TRBD1 (6 bases). V lost 3 bases to trimming and J lost 0 bases, with 18 bases between them. Germline loops: CDR1 SGDLS, CDR2 YYNGEE. This CDR3 region has 18 residues. The DNA for the CDR3 is TGTGCCAGCAGCGCAAATCTTGGGGGGGCCGCAACTAATGAAAAACTGTTTTTT. Translated, it gives CASSANLGGAATNEKLFF.

The rearrangement joins TRBV9 to TRBJ1-2; 7 positions match TRBD1. The CDR3 totals 11 residues. Per germline, CDR1 SGDLS and CDR2 YYNGEE. The V gene end was trimmed by 6 bases and the J gene end by 6 bases; junction bases not matched to a gene: 2. DNA of the CDR3: TGTGCCAGCAACAGGGGAGATGGCTACACCTTC. Its protein product is CASNRGDGYTF. Full variable domain (outside the CDR3, taken from reference TRBV9 and TRBJ1-2): DSGVTQTPKHLITATGQRVTLRCSPRSGDLSVYWYQQSLDQGLQFLIQYYNGEERAKGNILERFSAQQFPDLHSELNLSSLELGDSALYFCASNRGDGYTFGSGTRLTVV.

In its sample, this clone was seen once. The J gene is TRBJ1-2, the V gene TRBV6-6, with 12 nucleotides matching TRBD1. This CDR3 region has 15 residues. The germline V gene has CDR1 MNHNY and CDR2 SVGAGI (reference sequence). The ends lost 5 bases at V and 8 bases at J; junction bases unmatched: 9. The CDR3 bases are TGTGCCAGCAGTCGCGGGACAGGGGGCGATGAGGGCTACACCTTC. Its translation: CASSRGTGGDEGYTF.

This rearrangement joins TRBV9 to TRBJ2-1; 8 nucleotides line up with TRBD2. The CDR3 contains 15 residues. With V trimmed by 0 bases and J by 7 bases, 6 bases remained unmatched. The V gene's germline CDR1 is SGDLS and CDR2 YYNGEE. CDR3 in DNA: TGTGCCAGCAGCGTAGCGGGAGGGCCACAAAATGAGCAGTTCTTC. Residues: CASSVAGGPQNEQFF.

The chain recombines TRBV4-3 with TRBJ2-4; tentatively, D is TRBD2 (6 bases). V dropped 1 base and J dropped 1 base, with 17 bases sitting between them. The CDR3 is 18 amino acids. Germline CDR1 is LGHNA and CDR2 is YSLEER. The CDR3 nucleotides read TGCGCCAGCAGCCAAGGGGGGACTTCCTTAGCGGCCAAAAACATTCAGTACTTC. Protein sequence: CASSQGGTSLAAKNIQYF.

CDR3 region: CASSGTGRDQPQHF. CDR3 DNA: TGTGCCAGCAGTGGGACAGGGCGGGATCAGCCCCAGCATTTT. The chain links TRBV2 to TRBJ1-5; 8 nucleotides line up with TRBD1. The CDR3 is 14 amino acids. J was trimmed by 5 bases and V by 4 bases; bases with no gene match: 4. Germline V gene lookup returns CDR1 SNHLY and CDR2 FYNNEI.

The chain employs TRBV28 and TRBJ1-2; 7 bases are a match to TRBD1. The V and J ends lost 5 bases and 1 base, in that order; junction bases with no gene match: 10. The germline CDR1 and CDR2 sequences are MDHEN and SYDVKM. CDR3 length: 16 residues. The CDR3 region is CASSLPTGWSNYGYTF. The CDR3 nucleotides are TGTGCCAGCAGTCTACCGACAGGGTGGAGTAACTATGGCTACACCTTC.

The chain recombines TRBV15 with TRBJ2-7; possible D gene TRBD1, 6 bases. V was clipped by 1 base and J by 2 bases, with 15 bases between them. The CDR3 contains 16 residues. CDR1 LNHNV and CDR2 YYDKDF come from the germline V gene (reference sequence). Here the CDR3 reads CATSRGAVSGAYEQYF. The CDR3 DNA sequence: TGTGCCACCAGCAGAGGAGCGGTCTCAGGGGCCTACGAGCAGTACTTC.

V is TRBV27 and J is TRBJ1-5; D unclear. CDR3 length equals 13 residues. V was shortened by 6 bases and J by 9 bases, with 15 bases between the two germline ends. CDR1 is MNHEY, CDR2 SMNVEV, per germline (reference sequence). DNA of the CDR3: TGTGCCAGCAGCCTACAAGGGAGCTGGCCCCAGCATTTT. Protein: CASSLQGSWPQHF.

The genes are TRBV10-3 and TRBJ2-5; 8 positions agree with TRBD1. Germline V gene data show CDR1 as ENHRY and CDR2 as SYGVKD. With 6 bases clipped from V and 4 bases from J, the junction kept 7 bases outside the gene matches. CDR3 length: 14 amino acids. CDR3 nucleotides: TGTGCCATCAGGCCGGACAGGGTCGGAGAGACCCAGTACTTC. This translates into CAIRPDRVGETQYF.

The chain couples TRBV5-5 to TRBJ2-7; weak D call: TRBD2 (6 bases). The CDR3 covers 14 residues. V lost 4 bases and J lost 3, with 14 bases in between. Per the germline V gene, CDR1 is SGHKS and CDR2 is YYEKEE (reference sequence). In DNA form, the CDR3 reads TGTGCCAGCAGCCAATTCCCCGGGGGCTACGAGCAGTACTTC. Protein: CASSQFPGGYEQYF.

DNA for the CDR3: TGCGCCAGCAGCCAAGGGATAGGGGGAGCCTACGAGCAGTACTTC. Translation gives CASSQGIGGAYEQYF. The rearrangement uses TRBV4-3 and TRBJ2-7, with D perhaps matching TRBD1 (6 bases). Trimming took off 1 base at V and 2 bases at J, with 12 bases between the two ends. The CDR3 is 15 amino acids. Germline V gene data show CDR1 as LGHNA and CDR2 as YSLEER.

The J gene is TRBJ1-4, the V gene TRBV4-1, with a tentative D call TRBD1 (5 bases). CDR1 and CDR2 from the germline V gene are MGHRA and YSYEKL. CDR3 length: 14 residues. Trimming stripped 1 base from V and 8 bases from J, with 11 bases between. The CDR3: CASSQVQVTEKLFF. In nucleotides, the CDR3 is TGCGCCAGCAGCCAAGTACAGGTGACAGAAAAACTGTTTTTT.

This clone was picked up one time. The chain carries TRBV5-1 and TRBJ2-5, with TRBD1 as a possible D gene (6 bases). V shed 0 bases and J shed 5 bases, with 11 bases lying between them. The CDR3 is 14 amino acids. Looked up from germline, CDR1 is SGHRS and CDR2 is YFSETQ. CDR3 protein: CASSLAGQGETQYF. As DNA, the CDR3 is TGCGCCAGCAGCTTGGCGGGCCAGGGGGAGACCCAGTACTTC.

The chain joins TRBV29-1 to TRBJ1-5; no reliable D call. The V and J ends lost 4 bases and 4 bases respectively, with 5 bases between them. Germline CDR1 and CDR2: SQVTM and ANQGSEA. The CDR3 spans 11 residues. The CDR3 nucleotides are TGCAGCGTTGTTCGGAATCAGCCCCAGCATTTT. Its protein is CSVVRNQPQHF.

V is TRBV30 and J is TRBJ1-6; D uncertain. CDR3 size: 11 residues. The germline V gene encodes CDR1 GTSNPN and CDR2 SVGIG (reference sequence). The V end was cut by 1 base, the J end by 11 bases, with 6 bases between. In DNA form, the CDR3 reads TGTGCCTGGAGTGGGGAGGCACCCCTCCACTTT. Translation: CAWSGEAPLHF.